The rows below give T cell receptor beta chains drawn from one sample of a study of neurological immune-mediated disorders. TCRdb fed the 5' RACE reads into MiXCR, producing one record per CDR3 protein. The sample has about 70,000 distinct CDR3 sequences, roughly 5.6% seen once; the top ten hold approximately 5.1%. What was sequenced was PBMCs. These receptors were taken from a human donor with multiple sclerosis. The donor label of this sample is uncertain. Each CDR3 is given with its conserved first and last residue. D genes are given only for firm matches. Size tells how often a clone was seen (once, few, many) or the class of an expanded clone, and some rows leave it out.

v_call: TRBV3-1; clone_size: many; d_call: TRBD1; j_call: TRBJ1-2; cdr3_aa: CASSLQGQGYTF; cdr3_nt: TGTGCCAGCAGCCTGCAGGGACAGGGCTACACCTTC
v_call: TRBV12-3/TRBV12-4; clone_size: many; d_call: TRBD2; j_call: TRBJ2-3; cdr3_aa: CASTRGGEDTQYF; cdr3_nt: TGTGCCAGCACCCGCGGGGGGGAAGATACGCAGTATTTT
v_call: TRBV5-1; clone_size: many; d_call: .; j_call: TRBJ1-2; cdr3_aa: CASSLGVRGNYGYTF; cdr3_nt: TGCGCCAGCAGCTTGGGGGTCAGGGGAAACTATGGCTACACCTTC
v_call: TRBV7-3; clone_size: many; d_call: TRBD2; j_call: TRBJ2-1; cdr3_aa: CASSLTSGVYNEQFF; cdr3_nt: TGTGCCAGCAGCTTGACTAGCGGGGTTTACAATGAGCAGTTCTTC
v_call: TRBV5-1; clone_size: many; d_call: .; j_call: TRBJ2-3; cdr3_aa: CASSLIGPGTDTQYF; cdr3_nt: TGCGCCAGCAGCTTGATCGGACCGGGGACAGATACGCAGTATTTT
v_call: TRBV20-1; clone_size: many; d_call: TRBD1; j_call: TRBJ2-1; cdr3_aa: CSAGTGLYNEQFF; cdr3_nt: TGCAGTGCTGGGACAGGCCTTTACAATGAGCAGTTCTTC
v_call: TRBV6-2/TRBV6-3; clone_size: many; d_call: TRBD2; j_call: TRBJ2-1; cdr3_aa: CASRPGGGVYNEQFF; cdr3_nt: TGTGCCAGCAGGCCCGGCGGGGGGGTTTACAATGAGCAGTTCTTC
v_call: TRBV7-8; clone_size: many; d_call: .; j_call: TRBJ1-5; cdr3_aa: CASSLRGNQPQHF; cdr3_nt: TGTGCCAGCAGCTTACGGGGCAATCAGCCCCAGCATTTT
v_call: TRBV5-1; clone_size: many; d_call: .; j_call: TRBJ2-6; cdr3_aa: CASSLESSSGANVLTF; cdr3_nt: TGCGCCAGCAGCTTGGAATCGTCCTCTGGGGCCAACGTCCTGACTTTC
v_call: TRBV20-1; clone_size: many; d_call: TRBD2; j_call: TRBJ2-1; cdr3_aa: CSAPLKAGYGNEQFF; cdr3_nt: TGCAGTGCTCCCCTTAAAGCGGGGTACGGCAATGAGCAGTTCTTC
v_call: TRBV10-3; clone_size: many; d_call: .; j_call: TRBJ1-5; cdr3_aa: CAISDDYSNQPQHF; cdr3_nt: TGTGCCATCAGTGACGATTATAGCAATCAGCCCCAGCATTTT
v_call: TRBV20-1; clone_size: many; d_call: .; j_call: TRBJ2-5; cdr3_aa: CSALTDQETQYF; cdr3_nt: TGCAGTGCATTGACAGACCAAGAGACCCAGTACTTC
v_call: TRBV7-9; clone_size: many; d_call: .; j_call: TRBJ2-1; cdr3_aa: CASSTGQFYNEQFF; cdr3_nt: TGTGCCAGCAGCACCGGACAGTTTTACAATGAGCAGTTCTTC
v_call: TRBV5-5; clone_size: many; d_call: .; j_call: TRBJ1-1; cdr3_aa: CASTETGTEAFF; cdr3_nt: TGTGCCAGCACCGAGACAGGCACCGAAGCTTTCTTT
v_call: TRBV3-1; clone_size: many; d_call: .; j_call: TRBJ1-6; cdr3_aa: CASSHRGDSPLHF; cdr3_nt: TGTGCCAGCAGCCACAGGGGTGATTCACCCCTCCACTTT
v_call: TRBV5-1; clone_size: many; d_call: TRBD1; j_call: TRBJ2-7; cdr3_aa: CASSPPTTGTGGYEQYF; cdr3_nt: TGCGCCAGCAGCCCCCCTACGACCGGGACAGGGGGCTACGAGCAGTACTTC
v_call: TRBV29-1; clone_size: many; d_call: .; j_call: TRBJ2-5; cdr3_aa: CSVEVGGGETQYF; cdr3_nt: TGCAGCGTTGAAGTCGGGGGTGGGGAGACCCAGTACTTC
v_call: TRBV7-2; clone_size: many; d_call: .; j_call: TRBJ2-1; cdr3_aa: CASSLVSGTSGNEQFF; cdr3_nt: TGTGCCAGCAGCTTAGTCTCGGGGACCTCCGGGAATGAGCAGTTCTTC
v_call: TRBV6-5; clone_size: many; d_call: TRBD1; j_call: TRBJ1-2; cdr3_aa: CASSYSTGEDYTF; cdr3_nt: TGTGCCAGCAGTTACTCGACAGGGGAGGACTACACCTTC
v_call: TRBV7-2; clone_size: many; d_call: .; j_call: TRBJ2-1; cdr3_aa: CASSLDGVGEQFF; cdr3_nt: TGTGCCAGCAGCTTAGATGGAGTCGGTGAGCAGTTCTTC
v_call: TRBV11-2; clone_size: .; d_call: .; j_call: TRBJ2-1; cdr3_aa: CASSTGTHKYNEQFF; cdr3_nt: TGTGCCAGCAGCACCGGGACTCACAAGTACAATGAGCAGTTCTTC
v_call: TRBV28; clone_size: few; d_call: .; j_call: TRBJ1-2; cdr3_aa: CASSTSGGLYGYTF; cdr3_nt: TGTGCCAGCAGTACCTCCGGCGGACTCTATGGCTACACCTTC
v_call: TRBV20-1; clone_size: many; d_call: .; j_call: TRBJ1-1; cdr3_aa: CSAGSQNTEAFF; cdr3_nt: TGCAGTGCTGGGAGCCAGAACACTGAAGCTTTCTTT
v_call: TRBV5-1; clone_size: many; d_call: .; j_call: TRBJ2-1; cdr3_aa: CASTLGQEEQFF; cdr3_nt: TGCGCCAGCACCCTCGGGCAGGAGGAGCAGTTCTTC
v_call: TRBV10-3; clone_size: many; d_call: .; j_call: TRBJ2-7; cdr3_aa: CAIRITGLADEQYF; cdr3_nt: TGTGCCATCAGAATTACCGGACTGGCGGACGAGCAGTACTTC
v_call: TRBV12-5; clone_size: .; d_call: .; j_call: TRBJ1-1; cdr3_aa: CASGLVRKAVTEAFF; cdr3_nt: TGTGCTAGTGGTTTGGTACGTAAAGCGGTCACTGAAGCTTTCTTT
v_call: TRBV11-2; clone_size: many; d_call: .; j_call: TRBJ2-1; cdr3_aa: CASSLRGLNDEQFF; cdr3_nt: TGTGCCAGCAGCTTAAGGGGACTGAACGATGAGCAGTTCTTC
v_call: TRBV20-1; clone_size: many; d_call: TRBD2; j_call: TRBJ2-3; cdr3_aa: CSALAGGTDTQYF; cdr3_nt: TGCAGCGCCCTAGCGGGGGGCACAGATACGCAGTATTTT